This entry lists 11 T cell receptor beta chains sequenced from one sample in a study of blood T cell repertoires in COVID-19. Generated by immunoSEQ multiplex PCR, the TCRdb table keeps only in-frame clones and is missing some. The repertoire holds some 190,000 clones, with around nine tenths as singletons. Sample: peripheral blood. These receptors were taken from a young man with active or convalescent COVID-19.

The sample holds a few counts of this clone. The rearrangement uses TRBV5-4 and TRBJ1-1, with TRBD1 matching 7 bases. The length of the CDR3 is 15 residues. V trimming: 4 bases; J trimming: 5 bases; junction bases outside the gene matches: 11. Germline V gene data show CDR1 as SGHNT and CDR2 as YYREEE (reference sequence). The CDR3, as DNA: TGTGCCAGCAGCGTCACAGGGGTGGGGGATACTGAAGCTTTCTTT. Encoded protein: CASSVTGVGDTEAFF.

The chain joins TRBV7-9 to TRBJ2-3; perhaps TRBD2 as D (6 bases). V lost 2 bases, J lost 4 bases, and 13 bases lay in between. CDR1 is SEHNR and CDR2 is FQNEAQ in the germline V gene (reference sequence). The CDR3 sequence is 15 residues long. CDR3 amino acids: CASSLYLGGSDTQYF. The CDR3 nucleotides are TGTGCCAGCAGCTTATATCTGGGAGGTTCAGATACGCAGTATTTT.

The chain employs TRBV5-4 and TRBJ1-6, with TRBD1 as a possible D gene (6 bases). Germline-derived CDR1 and CDR2 are SGHNT and YYREEE (reference sequence). The V and J ends lost 4 bases and 3 bases respectively, with 11 bases between them. This CDR3 contains 15 residues. CDR3 sequence: CASSDGQNYNSPLHF. The CDR3, as DNA: TGTGCCAGCAGCGACGGACAGAACTATAATTCACCCCTCCACTTT.

V usage is TRBV19 and J usage is TRBJ1-2; 7 nucleotides match TRBD1. Germline V CDR1 and CDR2: LNHDA, SQIVND (reference sequence). V dropped 4 bases and J dropped 3; count of bases not matched to a gene: 14. CDR3 size: 17 residues. Here the CDR3 DNA reads TGTGCCAGTAGTACCACAGGGGCCCGACCCCTCTACTATGGCTACACCTTC. Residues: CASSTTGARPLYYGYTF.

The rearrangement uses TRBV3-1 (or the pseudogene TRBV3-2) and TRBJ2-7, with 9 bases identical to TRBD2. This CDR3 region has 15 residues. The J segment lost 4 bases and the V segment lost 5 bases, leaving 9 bases of the junction unmatched. Germline V lookup: CDR1 LGHDT, CDR2 YNNKEL (reference sequence). The CDR3 sequence is CASSYLSGLAYEQYF. The DNA of the CDR3 is TGTGCCAGCAGCTACTTATCGGGACTAGCTTACGAGCAGTACTTC.

The rearrangement links TRBV5-1 to TRBJ2-1, with 11 positions matching TRBD2. The CDR3 covers 15 residues. Germline assignment: CDR1 SGHRS and CDR2 YFSETQ. V gave up 4 bases and J gave up 5 bases; unmatched junction bases: 5. The CDR3 here is CASSDGTSGHNEQFF. The CDR3 DNA follows: TGCGCCAGCAGCGATGGGACTAGCGGTCACAATGAGCAGTTCTTC.

The gene calls are TRBV28 and TRBJ1-1; no definite D call. V shed 5 bases and J shed 10 bases, with 14 bases lying between them. The CDR3 length is 12 residues. The germline V gene has CDR1 MDHEN and CDR2 SYDVKM. The CDR3 protein is CASSVEIGGAFF. DNA for the CDR3: TGTGCCAGCAGTGTAGAAATTGGAGGAGCTTTCTTT.

The rearrangement joins TRBV6-5 to TRBJ1-6, with D tentatively TRBD1 (6 bases). The CDR3 consists of 14 residues. Germline lookup yields CDR1 MNHEY and CDR2 SVGAGI. V was clipped by 6 bases and J by 4 bases, with 10 bases between them. The CDR3, as DNA: TGTGCCAGCAGGTGGACAGCTTATAATTCACCCCTCCACTTT. Its translation is CASRWTAYNSPLHF.

This clone came up a few times. The genes are TRBV19 and TRBJ1-2, with D tentatively TRBD1 (6 bases). The germline V gene has CDR1 LNHDA and CDR2 SQIVND (reference sequence). Trimming stripped 5 bases from V and 5 bases from J, with 18 bases between. The CDR3 runs to 15 residues. CDR3 loop: CASSPHPTGPYGYTF. The CDR3 DNA reads as TGTGCCAGTAGTCCCCACCCAACAGGGCCTTATGGCTACACCTTC.

CDR3 sequence: CASSQDLYAGAEAFF. Written as DNA, the CDR3 is TGTGCCAGCAGCCAAGATCTATACGCGGGGGCGGAAGCTTTCTTT. The rearrangement uses TRBV3-1 (or the pseudogene TRBV3-2) and TRBJ1-1; tentatively, D is TRBD1 (6 bases). Germline values: CDR1 LGHDT, CDR2 YNNKEL (reference sequence). CDR3 length: 15 residues. V dropped 0 bases and J dropped 8 bases, with 16 bases sitting between them.

This clone was found once. The J gene is TRBJ2-1, the V gene TRBV4-2, with 8 bases identical to TRBD2. CDR3 length: 17 residues. With V trimmed by 3 bases and J by 6 bases, 13 bases remained unmatched. The germline CDR1 and CDR2 sequences are LGHNA and YNFKEQ. Here the CDR3 reads CASSQARTSPKGNEQFF. DNA of the CDR3: TGTGCCAGCAGCCAGGCCAGGACTAGCCCGAAAGGCAATGAGCAGTTCTTC.